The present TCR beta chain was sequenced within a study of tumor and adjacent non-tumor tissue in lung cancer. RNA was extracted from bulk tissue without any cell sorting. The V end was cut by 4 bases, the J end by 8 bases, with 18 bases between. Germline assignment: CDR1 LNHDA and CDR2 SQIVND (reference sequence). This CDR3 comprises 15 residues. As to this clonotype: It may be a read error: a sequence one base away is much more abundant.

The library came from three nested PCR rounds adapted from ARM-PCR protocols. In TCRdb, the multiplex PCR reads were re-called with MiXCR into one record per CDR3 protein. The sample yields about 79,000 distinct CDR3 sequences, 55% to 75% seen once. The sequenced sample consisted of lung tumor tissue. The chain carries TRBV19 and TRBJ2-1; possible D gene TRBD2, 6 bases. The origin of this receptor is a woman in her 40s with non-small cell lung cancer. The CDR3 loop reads CASSKRSGSKDEQFF. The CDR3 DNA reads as TGTGCCAGTAGTAAACGTAGCGGCTCTAAGGATGAGCAGTTCTTC. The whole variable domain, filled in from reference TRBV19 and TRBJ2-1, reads DGGITQSPKYLFRKEGQNVTLSCEQNLNHDAMYWYRQDPGQGLRLIYYSQIVNDFQKGDIAEGYSVSREKKESFPLTVTSAQKNPTAFYLCASSKRSGSKDEQFFGPGTRLTVL.